A single sample is the source of the 22 T cell receptor beta chains below, sequenced in a study of T cells in Graves' hyperthyroidism and ophthalmopathy. The source material, RNA transcripts, was used to amplify TCR beta CDR3 regions. A set of HTBI primers served as the primers for a first-round RT-PCR of the TCR CDR3. TCRdb re-called the multiplex PCR reads through MiXCR, storing one row per CDR3 protein. The sample lists around 760,000 distinct CDR3 sequences, 30% to 40% seen once, with 31% in the top ten. Sequenced: blood. Every receptor here comes from a woman aged 40 to 50 with Graves' hyperthyroidism.

This clonotype was counted ten times or more. This chain uses TRBV6-5 with TRBJ1-5; unclear D gene. Germline lookup yields CDR1 MNHEY and CDR2 SVGAGI. V was cut by 0 bases and J by 0 bases, with 6 bases left in between. The CDR3 totals 15 residues. The CDR3 here is CASSYSRVSNQPQHF. Written as DNA, the CDR3 is TGTGCCAGCAGTTACTCGAGGGTTAGCAATCAGCCCCAGCATTTT.

A word on this clonotype: One base away lies a much larger clone, so this may be a sequencing read error. The chain has TRBV7-9 and TRBJ1-2, with D possibly matching TRBD1 (5 bases). Looked up from germline, CDR1 is SEHNR and CDR2 is FQNEAQ (reference sequence). The CDR3 contains 15 residues. The CDR3 sequence is CAGSPGAPQNYGYTF. In nucleotides, the CDR3 is TGTGCCGGCAGCCCTGGGGCTCCGCAAAACTATGGCTACACCTTC.

This clonotype has more than one count but fewer than ten. The chain employs TRBV20-1 and TRBJ2-7; 11 bases match TRBD1. The CDR3 is 14 residues long. CDR1 is DFQATT and CDR2 is SNEGSKA in the germline V gene (reference sequence). V was clipped by 5 bases and J by 4 bases; unmatched bases: 7. As DNA, the CDR3 is TGCAGTGCTCCAGGACAGGGGGCGCGATACGAGCAGTACTTC. Translated: CSAPGQGARYEQYF.

Details on this clonotype: A much larger clone differs by one base, so this may be a read error. The chain combines TRBV1 with TRBJ1-1; the table's D call, TRBD1, was not checked against the DNA. TRBV1 is listed as a pseudogene. There are 14 residues in the CDR3. CDR3 coding DNA: TGCACCAGCAGCCATGTGGACAGGCCCACTGAAGCTTTCTTT. The encoded protein is CTSSHVDRPTEAFF.

This clonotype was seen a handful of times. V usage is TRBV5-6 and J usage is TRBJ1-2, with 10 nucleotides matching TRBD1. Germline V lookup: CDR1 SGHDT, CDR2 YYEEEE. The trim removed 4 bases at V and 10 bases at J, leaving 7 bases unmatched. The CDR3 spans 13 residues. The CDR3 DNA is TGTGCCAGCAGCCCACGGGACAGGGGAGCCTACACCTTC. Translating gives CASSPRDRGAYTF.

This clonotype was picked up a small number of times. The rearrangement joins TRBV7-7 to TRBJ2-2; D may be TRBD2 (6 bases). The length of the CDR3 is 13 residues. Germline CDR1 is SSHAT and CDR2 is FNYEAQ (reference sequence). The CDR3 here is CASQAGGGGELFF. The DNA of the CDR3 is TGTGCTAGTCAAGCGGGCGGCGGTGGGGAGCTGTTTTTT. The variable domain in full, with the rest retrieved from reference TRBV7-7 and TRBJ2-2, is GAGVSQSPRYKVTKRGQDVTLRCDPISSHATLYWYQQALGQGPEFLTYFNYEAQPDKSGLPSDRFSAERPEGSISTLTIQRTEQRDSAMYRCASQAGGGGELFFGEGSRLTVL.

This chain joins TRBV7-9 and TRBJ2-7; unclear D gene. V lost 2 bases, J lost 7 bases, and 9 bases lay in between. Germline V gene lookup returns CDR1 SEHNR and CDR2 FQNEAQ (reference sequence). The CDR3 is 12 amino acids. The CDR3: CASSLSNNEQYF. The CDR3 DNA reads as TGTGCCAGCAGCTTATCCAACAATGAGCAGTACTTC.

Comments on this clonotype: This may be a read error: a much more frequent sequence differs by one nucleotide. The V gene is TRBV19, the J gene TRBJ1-5; no clear D gene. This CDR3 spans 13 amino acids. CDR1 and CDR2 (germline): LNHDA, SQIVND (reference sequence). The CDR3 nucleotides read TGTGCCAGTAGTAAGGATCGGAATCAGCCCCTGCATTTT. Amino acid sequence: CASSKDRNQPLHF.

Comments on this clonotype: This may come from a read error, since a much larger clone is one base off. It is likely a read error, because the conserved phenylalanine at the end of the CDR3 is missing. The DNA of the CDR3 is TGCAGTGCTAGAGAACCTAGCGGGATATCGGAGCAGTACCTC. Amino acid sequence: CSAREPSGISEQYL. This chain joins TRBV20-1 and TRBJ2-7, with 9 positions matching TRBD2. Germline loops: CDR1 DFQATT, CDR2 SNEGSKA (reference sequence). CDR3 length: 14 residues. V lost 0 bases and J lost 7; bases outside the gene matches: 7.

The table lists this clonotype with many counts. The CDR3 reads CSVIGTSYTGELFF. In nucleotides, the CDR3 is TGCAGCGTCATCGGGACGTCGTACACCGGGGAGCTGTTTTTT. This chain connects TRBV29-1 to TRBJ2-2, with D possibly being TRBD1 or TRBD2 (5 bases each). The CDR3 has 14 amino acids. Germline V gene lookup returns CDR1 SQVTM and CDR2 ANQGSEA. V was shortened by 6 bases and J by 3 bases, with 14 bases between the two germline ends.

To note about this clonotype: A junction end diverges from the germline sequence, so it may reflect a read error. The chain combines TRBV6-5 with TRBJ2-6; no clear D. This CDR3 contains 9 residues. Looked up from germline, CDR1 is MNHEY and CDR2 is SVGAGI. As DNA, the CDR3 is TGTGCCATCACTAACGCCCTGACTTTC. Amino acids: CAITNALTF.

This chain joins TRBV20-1 and TRBJ2-7; 7 positions agree with TRBD1. From germline, CDR1 is DFQATT and CDR2 SNEGSKA (reference sequence). V trimming: 1 base; J trimming: 0 bases; junction bases outside the gene matches: 18. The CDR3 covers 19 residues. CDR3 DNA sequence: TGCAGTGCTAGAGTCCACCCCCTTACCGGGACAGAAAGCTCCTACGAGCAGTACTTC. As protein: CSARVHPLTGTESSYEQYF.

Comments on this clonotype: Mismatch with germline at one junction end may stem from a read error. The J gene is TRBJ2-7, the V gene TRBV4-1, with D unresolved. Per the germline V gene, CDR1 is MGHRA and CDR2 is YSYEKL. The CDR3 is made up of 12 amino acids. CDR3 nucleotides: TGCGCCAGCAGCCTAAAAGGCTACGAGCAGTGCTTC. Its translation: CASSLKGYEQCF.

Notes on this clonotype: Compared with germline, one end of the junction differs, possibly owing to a read error. The rearrangement links TRBV19 to TRBJ2-7, with D unclear. This CDR3 comprises 15 residues. From germline, CDR1 is LNHDA and CDR2 SQIVND (reference sequence). As DNA, the CDR3 is TGTGCCGGTAGTATCGCCCGGGCGAGCTCCTACGAGCAGTACTTC. Its translation: CAGSIARASSYEQYF.

This clonotype was seen repeatedly, ten times or more. The chain has TRBV6-5 and TRBJ1-1; the match to TRBD1 covers 7 bases. Germline V gene data show CDR1 as MNHEY and CDR2 as SVGAGI. The CDR3 is made up of 15 amino acids. The J segment lost 0 bases and the V segment lost 2 bases, leaving 3 bases of the junction unmatched. The CDR3 here is CASSYVGQLNTEAFF. The CDR3 DNA reads as TGTGCCAGCAGTTACGTGGGACAGTTGAACACTGAAGCTTTCTTT.

Concerning this clonotype itself: This clone may be a read error of a much larger clone one base away. J is TRBJ2-6 and V is TRBV6-2 or TRBV6-3; a weak D match, TRBD1 (5 bases). CDR1 is MNHEY, CDR2 SVGEGT, per germline. This CDR3 contains 14 residues. Trimming left V 11 bases short and J 2 bases short, with 13 bases between. CDR3 in DNA: TGTGCCGTCCGACAGCCCCCTGGGGCCAACGTCCTGACTTTC. This codes for CAVRQPPGANVLTF.

At least ten counts were recorded for this clonotype. J is TRBJ1-5 and V is TRBV2, with a tentative D call TRBD1 (5 bases). The germline V gene has CDR1 SNHLY and CDR2 FYNNEI. The CDR3 extends over 12 amino acids. The ends were cut back, 8 bases at V and 2 bases at J, with 7 bases in the middle. The CDR3 bases are TGTGCCAGCCAGGGAGGCAATCAGCCCCAGCATTTT. It is translated as CASQGGNQPQHF. The variable domain in full, completed from reference TRBV2 and TRBJ1-5, reads EPEVTQTPSHQVTQMGQEVILRCVPISNHLYFYWYRQILGQKVEFLVSFYNNEISEKSEIFDDQFSVERPDGSNFTLKIRSTKLEDSAMYFCASQGGNQPQHFGDGTRLSIL.

This CDR3 reads CASSYSSSGRSSYEQYF. In DNA, the CDR3 is TGTGCCAGCAGTTACTCGAGTAGCGGCAGGAGCTCCTACGAGCAGTACTTC. The chain combines TRBV6-5 with TRBJ2-7; maybe TRBD2 (6 bases). Germline V lookup: CDR1 MNHEY, CDR2 SVGAGI. Deletions cut 0 bases from V and 0 bases from J, with 15 bases between. The CDR3 length is 17 residues.

This clonotype was counted at least ten times. The V call is TRBV4-3, the J call TRBJ2-2; TRBD1 agrees at 8 bases. Per the germline V gene, CDR1 is LGHNA and CDR2 is YSLEER. The CDR3 extends over 15 amino acids. Losses at the gene ends were 3 bases for V and 6 bases for J; bases not matched to a gene: 6. The CDR3 DNA reads TGCGCCAGCAGCCACCATGACAGGGGTCCCGGGGAGCTGTTTTTT. This gives the protein CASSHHDRGPGELFF.

This clonotype was detected a few times. This sequence joins TRBV13 and TRBJ1-1; D remains unclear. The CDR3 spans 15 residues. V was shortened by 0 bases and J by 1 base, with 9 bases between the two germline ends. Germline V gene sequence: CDR1 PRHDT, CDR2 FYEKMQ (reference sequence). DNA for the CDR3: TGTGCCAGCAGCTTAGGGGGTCCGGGGAACACTGAAGCTTTCTTT. Amino acid sequence: CASSLGGPGNTEAFF.

This clonotype has a handful of counts. This chain links TRBV7-2 with TRBJ2-1; a possible D gene is TRBD2 (6 bases). Germline-derived CDR1 and CDR2 are SGHTA and FQGNSA. Deletions cut 1 base from V and 5 bases from J, with 9 bases between. The CDR3 is made up of 14 amino acids. CDR3 sequence (DNA): TGTGCCAGCAGCTTAGTTTGGAGGGACAATGAGCAGTTCTTC. It translates to CASSLVWRDNEQFF.

This clonotype turned up a few times. The chain carries TRBV20-1 and TRBJ1-1, with D maybe TRBD1 (5 bases). Deletions cut 5 bases from V and 0 bases from J, with 13 bases between. The length of the CDR3 is 14 residues. Germline CDR1 reads DFQATT; CDR2 reads SNEGSKA (reference sequence). The CDR3 loop is CSASDRAMNTEAFF. CDR3 sequence (DNA): TGCAGTGCTTCCGACAGAGCCATGAACACTGAAGCTTTCTTT.